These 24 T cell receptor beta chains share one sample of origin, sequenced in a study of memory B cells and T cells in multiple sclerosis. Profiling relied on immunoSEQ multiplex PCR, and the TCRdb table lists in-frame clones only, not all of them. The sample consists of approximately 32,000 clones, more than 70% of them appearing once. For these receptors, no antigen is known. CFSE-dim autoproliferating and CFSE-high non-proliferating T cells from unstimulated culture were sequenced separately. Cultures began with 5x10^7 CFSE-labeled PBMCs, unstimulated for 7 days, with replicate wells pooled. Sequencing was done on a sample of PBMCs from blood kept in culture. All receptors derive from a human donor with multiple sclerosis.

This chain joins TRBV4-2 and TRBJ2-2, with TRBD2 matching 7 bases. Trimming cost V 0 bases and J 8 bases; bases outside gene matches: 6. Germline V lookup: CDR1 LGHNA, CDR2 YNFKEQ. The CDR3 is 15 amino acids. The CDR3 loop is CASSQDVAGVGELFF. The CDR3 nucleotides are TGTGCCAGCAGCCAAGATGTGGCGGGAGTGGGGGAGCTGTTTTTT.

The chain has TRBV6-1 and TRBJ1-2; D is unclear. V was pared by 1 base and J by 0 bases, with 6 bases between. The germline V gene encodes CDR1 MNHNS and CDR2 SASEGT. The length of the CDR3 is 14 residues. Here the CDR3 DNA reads TGTGCCAGCAGTGAAGGACCGGCTAACTATGGCTACACCTTC. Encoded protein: CASSEGPANYGYTF.

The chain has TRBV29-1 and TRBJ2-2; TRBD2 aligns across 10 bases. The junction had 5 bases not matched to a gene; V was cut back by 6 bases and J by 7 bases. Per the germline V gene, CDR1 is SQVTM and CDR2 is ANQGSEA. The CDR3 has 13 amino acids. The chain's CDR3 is CSVQRGGSGELFF. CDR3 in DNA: TGCAGCGTGCAGCGGGGGGGGAGCGGGGAGCTGTTTTTT.

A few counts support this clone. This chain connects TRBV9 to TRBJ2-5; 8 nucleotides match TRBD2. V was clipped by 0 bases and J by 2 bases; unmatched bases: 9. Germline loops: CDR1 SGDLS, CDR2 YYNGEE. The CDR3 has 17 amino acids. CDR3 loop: CASSVAVGGGGQETQYF. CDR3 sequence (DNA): TGTGCCAGCAGCGTAGCTGTCGGGGGCGGGGGGCAAGAGACCCAGTACTTC.

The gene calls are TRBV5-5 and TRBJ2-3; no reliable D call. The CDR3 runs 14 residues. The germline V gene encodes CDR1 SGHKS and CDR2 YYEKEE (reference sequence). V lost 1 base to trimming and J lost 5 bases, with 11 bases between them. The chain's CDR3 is CASSLSLVVDTQYF. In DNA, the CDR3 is TGTGCCAGCAGCTTGAGCCTAGTGGTAGATACGCAGTATTTT.

The CDR3 DNA is TGCAGCGTTAGCAGCTCCTACAATGAGCAGTTCTTC. It is translated as CSVSSSYNEQFF. This chain uses TRBV29-1 with TRBJ2-1; D is unresolved. V lost 5 bases and J lost 0, with 5 bases in between. CDR3 length: 12 residues. Germline CDR1 SQVTM, CDR2 ANQGSEA.

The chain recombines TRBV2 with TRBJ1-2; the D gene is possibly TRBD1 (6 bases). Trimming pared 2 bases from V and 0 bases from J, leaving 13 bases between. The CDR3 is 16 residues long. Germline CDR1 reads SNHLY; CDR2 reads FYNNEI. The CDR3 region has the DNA TGTGCCAGCAGTGAAATCCGAGGACAGCCTAACTATGGCTACACCTTC. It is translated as CASSEIRGQPNYGYTF. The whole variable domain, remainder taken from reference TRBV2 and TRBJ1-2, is EPEVTQTPSHQVTQMGQEVILRCVPISNHLYFYWYRQILGQKVEFLVSFYNNEISEKSEIFDDQFSVERPDGSNFTLKIRSTKLEDSAMYFCASSEIRGQPNYGYTFGSGTRLTVV.

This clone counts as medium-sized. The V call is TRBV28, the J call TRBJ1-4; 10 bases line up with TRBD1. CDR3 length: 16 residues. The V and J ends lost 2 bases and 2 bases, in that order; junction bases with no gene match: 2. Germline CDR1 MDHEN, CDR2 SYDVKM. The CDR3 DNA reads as TGTGCCAGCAGTTTACCGGACAGGGGGACTAATGAAAAACTGTTTTTT. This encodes CASSLPDRGTNEKLFF.

CDR3 sequence: CASSFNGFEQYF. CDR3 DNA: TGTGCCAGCAGCTTTAATGGGTTCGAGCAGTACTTC. The chain carries TRBV5-6 and TRBJ2-7; D unclear. V lost 2 bases and J lost 6, with 9 bases in between. Germline CDR1 reads SGHDT; CDR2 reads YYEEEE. This CDR3 comprises 12 residues.

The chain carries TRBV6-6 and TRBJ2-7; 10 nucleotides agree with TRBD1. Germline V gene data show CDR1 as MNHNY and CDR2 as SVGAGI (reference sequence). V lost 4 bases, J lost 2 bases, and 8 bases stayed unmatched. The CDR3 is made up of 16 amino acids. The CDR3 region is CASSLSGQGGTYEQYF. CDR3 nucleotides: TGTGCCAGCAGTTTATCCGGACAGGGGGGCACCTACGAGCAGTACTTC.

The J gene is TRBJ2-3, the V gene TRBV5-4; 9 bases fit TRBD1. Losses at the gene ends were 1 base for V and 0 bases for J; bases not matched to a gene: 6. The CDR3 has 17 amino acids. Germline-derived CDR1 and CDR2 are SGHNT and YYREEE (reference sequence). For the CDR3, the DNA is TGTGCCAGCAGCTTGCCCCGACAGGGGGTTAGCACAGATACGCAGTATTTT. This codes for CASSLPRQGVSTDTQYF.

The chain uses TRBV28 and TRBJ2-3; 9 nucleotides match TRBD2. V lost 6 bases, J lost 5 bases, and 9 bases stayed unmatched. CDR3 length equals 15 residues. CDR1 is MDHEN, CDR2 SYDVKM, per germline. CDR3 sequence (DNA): TGTGCCAGCAGAGAACTGACTAGCGGAAGAGATACGCAGTATTTT. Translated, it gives CASRELTSGRDTQYF.

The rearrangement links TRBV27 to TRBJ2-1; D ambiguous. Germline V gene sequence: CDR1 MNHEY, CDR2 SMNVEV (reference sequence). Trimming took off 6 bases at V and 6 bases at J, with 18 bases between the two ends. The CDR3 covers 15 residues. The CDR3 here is CASSPPFQRANEQFF. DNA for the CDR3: TGTGCCAGCAGCCCTCCCTTCCAAAGAGCCAATGAGCAGTTCTTC.

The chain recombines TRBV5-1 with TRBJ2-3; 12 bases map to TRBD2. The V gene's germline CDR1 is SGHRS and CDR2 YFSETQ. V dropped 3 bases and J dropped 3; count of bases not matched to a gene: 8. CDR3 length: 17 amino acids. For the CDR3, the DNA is TGCGCCAGCAGCTATTTTCCTAGCGGGAGGGATACAGATACGCAGTATTTT. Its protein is CASSYFPSGRDTDTQYF.

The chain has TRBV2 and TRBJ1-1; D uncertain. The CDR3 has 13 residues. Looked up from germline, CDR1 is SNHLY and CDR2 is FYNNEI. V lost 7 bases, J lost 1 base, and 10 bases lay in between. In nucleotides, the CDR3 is TGTGCCAGCAAGGCCACCCAGAACACTGAAGCTTTCTTT. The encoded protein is CASKATQNTEAFF.

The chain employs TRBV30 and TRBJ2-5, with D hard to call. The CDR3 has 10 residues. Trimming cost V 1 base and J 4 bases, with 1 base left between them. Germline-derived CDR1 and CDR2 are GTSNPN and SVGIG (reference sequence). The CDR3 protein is CAWSGETQYF. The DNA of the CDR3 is TGTGCCTGGAGTGGAGAGACCCAGTACTTC.

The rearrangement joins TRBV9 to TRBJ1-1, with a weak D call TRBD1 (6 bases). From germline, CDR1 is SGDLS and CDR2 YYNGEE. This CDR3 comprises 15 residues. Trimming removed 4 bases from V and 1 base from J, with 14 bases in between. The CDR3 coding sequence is TGTGCCAGCAGCTCATCAGGGGTAAGGAACACTGAAGCTTTCTTT. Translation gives CASSSSGVRNTEAFF.

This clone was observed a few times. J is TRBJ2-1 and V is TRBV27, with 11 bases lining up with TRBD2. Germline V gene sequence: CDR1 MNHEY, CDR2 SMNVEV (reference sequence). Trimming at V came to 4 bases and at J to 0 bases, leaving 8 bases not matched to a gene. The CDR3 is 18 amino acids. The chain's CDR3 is CASSSMTSGVSSYNEQFF. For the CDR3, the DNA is TGTGCCAGCAGTTCAATGACTAGCGGGGTGAGCTCCTACAATGAGCAGTTCTTC.

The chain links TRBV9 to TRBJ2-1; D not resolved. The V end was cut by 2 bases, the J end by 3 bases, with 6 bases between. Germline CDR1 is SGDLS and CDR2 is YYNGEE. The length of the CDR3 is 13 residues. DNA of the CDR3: TGTGCCAGCAGCGTGGCAGTCTACAATGAGCAGTTCTTC. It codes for CASSVAVYNEQFF.

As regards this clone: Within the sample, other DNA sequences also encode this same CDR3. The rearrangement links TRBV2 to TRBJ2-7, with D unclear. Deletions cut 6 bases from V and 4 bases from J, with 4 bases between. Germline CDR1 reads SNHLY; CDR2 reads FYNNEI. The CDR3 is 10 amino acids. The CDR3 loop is CASSGYEQYF. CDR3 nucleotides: TGTGCCAGCAGCGGGTACGAGCAGTACTTC.

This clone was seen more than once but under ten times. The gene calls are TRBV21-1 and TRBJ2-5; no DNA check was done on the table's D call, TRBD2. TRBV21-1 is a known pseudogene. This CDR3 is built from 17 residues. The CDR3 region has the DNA TGTGCCAGCAGACAAATCCTAGCTAACACTTTCTCTGAGACCCAGTACTTC. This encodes CASRQILANTFSETQYF.

The CDR3 nucleotides read TGTGCCAGCAGCCCGGGACAGTTGACTGAAGCTTTCTTT. Encoded protein: CASSPGQLTEAFF. This rearrangement joins TRBV11-2 to TRBJ1-1; 7 bases fit TRBD1. Germline trimming cut 5 bases from V and 5 bases from J; bases unmatched to any gene: 5. CDR3 length: 13 residues. Germline CDR1 is SGHAT and CDR2 is FQNNGV.

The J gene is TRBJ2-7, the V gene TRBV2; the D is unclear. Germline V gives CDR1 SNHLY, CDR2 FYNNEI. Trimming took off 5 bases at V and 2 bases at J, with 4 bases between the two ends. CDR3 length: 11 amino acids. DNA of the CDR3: TGTGCCAGCAGTCGGACCTACGAGCAGTACTTC. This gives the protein CASSRTYEQYF.

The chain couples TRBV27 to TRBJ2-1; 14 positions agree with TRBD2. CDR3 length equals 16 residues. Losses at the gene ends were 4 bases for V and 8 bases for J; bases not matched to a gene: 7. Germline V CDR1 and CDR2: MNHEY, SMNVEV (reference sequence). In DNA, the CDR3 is TGTGCCAGCAGTTCCCCCCTGGGACTAGCGGGAGATGAGCAGTTCTTC. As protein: CASSSPLGLAGDEQFF.